The clone carrying this T cell receptor beta chain has only a few counts. Its antigen is undetermined. The V gene lost 2 bases and the J gene lost 2 bases, with 13 bases spanning the gap. The CDR3 extends over 15 amino acids. Germline V gene lookup returns CDR1 MDHEN and CDR2 SYDVKM. Healthy individuals of Caucasian origin from Russia, aged roughly 6 to 90, served as donors. Extractions gave at least 6 micrograms of total RNA per sample. The data were taken from a study of blood T cells in healthy people across ages. Findings of the study overall: With age, beta diversity per million T cells declined roughly linearly, significantly by 35 to 40.

Sample-barcoded 5' priming and a J-beta primer mix drove a second PCR of 7 to 11 cycles. TCRdb called the 5' RACE reads again in MiXCR, with one record for every CDR3 protein. The sample yields roughly 560,000 distinct CDR3 sequences, about 25% seen once. This sample was also put to use in a study of T cells of mothers and their children. This second study says: Unrelated mother-child pairs always had slightly, but never significantly, lower normalized overlap than related pairs.

This sequence was found in a boy aged 5-17 years in good health. Material for sequencing was blood. The chain joins TRBV28 to TRBJ2-7, with D perhaps matching TRBD1 (6 bases). The CDR3 region has the DNA TGTGCCAGCAGTTTAGTTACAGGGAGTCCCTACGAGCAGTACTTC. Translating gives CASSLVTGSPYEQYF. Supplemented by reference TRBV28 and TRBJ2-7, the full variable domain reads DVKVTQSSRYLVKRTGEKVFLECVQDMDHENMFWYRQDPGLGLRLIYFSYDVKMKEKGDIPEGYSVSREKKERFSLILESASTNQTSMYLCASSLVTGSPYEQYFGPGTRLTVT.